Only one count was recorded for the clone carrying this T cell receptor (beta chain). This specimen comes from a study of cytotoxic CD8 clonotypes in ibrutinib-treated CLL. Study at large: Samples had a mean of around 260,000 productive templates and tens of thousands of productive rearrangements.

V lost 4 bases, J lost 4 bases, and 18 bases lay in between. CDR3 length equals 16 residues. Germline CDR1 is MRHNA and CDR2 is SNTAGT. Assay used: immunoSEQ multiplex PCR; TCRdb lists only in-frame clones, some missing. Altogether approximately 100,000 clones are present, about 53% being singletons, with the ten largest covering about 40%. This clonotype was obtained from a human donor with chronic lymphocytic leukemia. The V gene is TRBV6-4, the J gene TRBJ2-3; maybe TRBD2 (6 bases). The source material was PBMCs, sampled after 24 months of ibrutinib treatment. The CDR3 nucleotides are TGTGCCAGCAGTGTGAGCTCACTAGCTGGCGCAGATACGCAGTATTTT. It encodes CASSVSSLAGADTQYF.